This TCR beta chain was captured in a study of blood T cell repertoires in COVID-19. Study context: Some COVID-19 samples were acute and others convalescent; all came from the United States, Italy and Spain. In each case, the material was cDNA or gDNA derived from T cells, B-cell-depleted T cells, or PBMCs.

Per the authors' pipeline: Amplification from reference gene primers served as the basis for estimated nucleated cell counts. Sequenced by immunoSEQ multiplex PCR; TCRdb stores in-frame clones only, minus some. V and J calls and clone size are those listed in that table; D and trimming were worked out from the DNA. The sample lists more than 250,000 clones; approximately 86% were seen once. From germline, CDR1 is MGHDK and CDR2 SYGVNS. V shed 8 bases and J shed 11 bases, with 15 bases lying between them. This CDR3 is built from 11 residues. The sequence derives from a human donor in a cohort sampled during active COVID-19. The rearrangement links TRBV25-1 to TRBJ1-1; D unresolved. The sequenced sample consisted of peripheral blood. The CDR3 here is CASASQWEAFF. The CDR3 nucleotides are TGTGCCAGCGCCTCCCAGTGGGAGGCTTTCTTT.